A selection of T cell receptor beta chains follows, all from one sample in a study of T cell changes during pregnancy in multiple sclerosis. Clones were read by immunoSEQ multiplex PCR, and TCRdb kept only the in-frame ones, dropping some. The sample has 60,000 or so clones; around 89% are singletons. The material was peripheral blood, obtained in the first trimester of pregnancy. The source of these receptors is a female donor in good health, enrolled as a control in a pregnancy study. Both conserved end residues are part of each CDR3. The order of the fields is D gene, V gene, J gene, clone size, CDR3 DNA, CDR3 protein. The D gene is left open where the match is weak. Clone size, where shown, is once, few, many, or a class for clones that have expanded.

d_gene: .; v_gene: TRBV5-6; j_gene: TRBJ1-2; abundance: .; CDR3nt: TGTGCCAGCAGCCGTTTCAACGGGAATGGCTACACCTTC; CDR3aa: CASSRFNGNGYTF
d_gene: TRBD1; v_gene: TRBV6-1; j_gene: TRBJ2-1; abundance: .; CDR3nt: TGTGCCAGCAGTACCGGGACAGGTCCCTACAATGAGCAGTTCTTC; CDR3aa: CASSTGTGPYNEQFF
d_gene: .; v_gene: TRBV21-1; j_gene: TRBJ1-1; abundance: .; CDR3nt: TGTGCCAGCAGCAAAGGGGGGGACCCGCTACCCAACACTGAAGCTTTCTTT; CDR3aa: CASSKGGDPLPNTEAFF
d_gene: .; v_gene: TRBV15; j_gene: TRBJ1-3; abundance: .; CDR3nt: TGTGCCACCAGCAGAGATTCCACTCACTCTGGAAACACCATATATTTT; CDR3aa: CATSRDSTHSGNTIYF
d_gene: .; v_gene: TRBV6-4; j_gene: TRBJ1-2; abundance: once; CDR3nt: TGTGCCAGCAGTCCAGTCGGGGGATTTTATGGCTACACCTTC; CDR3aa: CASSPVGGFYGYTF
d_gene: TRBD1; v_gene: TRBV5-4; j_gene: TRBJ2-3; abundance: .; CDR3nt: TGTGCCAGCAGCTCCGGAGACAGGGATAGGGATACGCAGTATTTT; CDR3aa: CASSSGDRDRDTQYF
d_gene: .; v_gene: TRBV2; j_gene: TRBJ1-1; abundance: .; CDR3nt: TGTGCCAGCAGTGAAACCCCCCTAGGTGAAGCTTTCTTT; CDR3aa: CASSETPLGEAFF
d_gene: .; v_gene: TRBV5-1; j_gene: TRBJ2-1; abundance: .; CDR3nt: TGCGCCAGCAGCCTCCAGGGGTTTTCCTACAATGAGCAGTTCTTC; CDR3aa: CASSLQGFSYNEQFF
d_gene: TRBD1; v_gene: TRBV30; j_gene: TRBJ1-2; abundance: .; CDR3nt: TGTGCCTGGAGTATACAACAGGGGGTCATTTACTATGGCTACACCTTC; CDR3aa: CAWSIQQGVIYYGYTF
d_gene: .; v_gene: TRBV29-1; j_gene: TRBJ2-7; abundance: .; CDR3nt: TGCAGCGTTGAGGTGCGGGTCCACGAGCAGTACTTC; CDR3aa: CSVEVRVHEQYF
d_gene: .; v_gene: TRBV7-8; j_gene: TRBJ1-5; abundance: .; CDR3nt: TGTGCCAGCAGCTTATGGCCGAATCAGCCCCAGCATTTT; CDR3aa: CASSLWPNQPQHF
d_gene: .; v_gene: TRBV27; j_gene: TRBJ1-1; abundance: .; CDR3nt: TGTGCCAGCATCCCCCTGGGGGGTCAGAACACTGAAGCTTTCTTT; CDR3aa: CASIPLGGQNTEAFF
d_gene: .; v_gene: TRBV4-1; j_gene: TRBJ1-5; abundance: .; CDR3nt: TGCGCCAGCAGCCAAGTTCAGGGGCCTGGAAGCAATCAGCCCCAGCATTTT; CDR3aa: CASSQVQGPGSNQPQHF
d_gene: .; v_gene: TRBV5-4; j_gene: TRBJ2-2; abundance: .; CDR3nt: TGTGCCAGCAGCTTGGCGGAGTTCACCGGGGAGCTGTTTTTT; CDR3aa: CASSLAEFTGELFF
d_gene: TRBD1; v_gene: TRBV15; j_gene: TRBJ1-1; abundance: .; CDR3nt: TGTGCCACCAACCGTTACGGGACAGGGGCGTCTGAAGCTTTCTTT; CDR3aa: CATNRYGTGASEAFF
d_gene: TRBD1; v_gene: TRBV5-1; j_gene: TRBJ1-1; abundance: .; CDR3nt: TGCGCCAGCAGCCCGGGGGGGACAGCCGGAGGGCGGACTGAAGCTTTCTTT; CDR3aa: CASSPGGTAGGRTEAFF
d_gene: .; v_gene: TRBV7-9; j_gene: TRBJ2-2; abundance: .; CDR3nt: TGTGCCAGCAGCTTAGAACGGGGTTCCCCCGACAAGCTGTTTTTT; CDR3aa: CASSLERGSPDKLFF
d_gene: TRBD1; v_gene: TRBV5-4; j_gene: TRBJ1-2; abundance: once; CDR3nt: TGTGCCAGCAGCTTGGATCTGACAGGGAATAACTATGGCTACACCTTC; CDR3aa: CASSLDLTGNNYGYTF
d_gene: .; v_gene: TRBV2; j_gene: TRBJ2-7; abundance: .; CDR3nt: TGTGCCAGCAAGGCAGGGGATTACTACGAGCAGTACTTC; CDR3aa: CASKAGDYYEQYF
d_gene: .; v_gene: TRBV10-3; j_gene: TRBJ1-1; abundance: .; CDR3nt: TGTGCCATCAGTGCTCGTACCGAGAGCACTGAAGCTTTCTTT; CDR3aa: CAISARTESTEAFF
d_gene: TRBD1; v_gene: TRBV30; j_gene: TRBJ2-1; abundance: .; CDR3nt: TGTGCCTGGAGAAGCAAGGGGGCCTCCTACAATGAGCAGTTCTTC; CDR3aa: CAWRSKGASYNEQFF
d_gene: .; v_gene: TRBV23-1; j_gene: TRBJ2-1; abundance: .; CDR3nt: TGCGCCAGCAGTCAATCGTTAGGGGAGGGGGAGTTCTTC; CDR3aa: CASSQSLGEGEFF
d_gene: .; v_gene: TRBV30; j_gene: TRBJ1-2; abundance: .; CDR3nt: TGTGCCTGGAGTGGGCAGGGCTTCTACTATGGCTACACCTTC; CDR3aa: CAWSGQGFYYGYTF
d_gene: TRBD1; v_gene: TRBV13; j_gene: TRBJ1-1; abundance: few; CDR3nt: TGTGCCAGCAGCTCGAACAGGGGAATGAACACTGAAGCTTTCTTT; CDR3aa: CASSSNRGMNTEAFF
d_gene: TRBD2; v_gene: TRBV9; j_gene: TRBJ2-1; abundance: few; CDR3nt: TGTGCCAGCAGCGCCGGGACTAGGAACAATGAGCAGTTCTTC; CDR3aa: CASSAGTRNNEQFF
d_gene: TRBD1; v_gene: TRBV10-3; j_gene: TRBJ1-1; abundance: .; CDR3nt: TGTGCCATCAGTGACTTTGGACAGGGGGCCTCTGAAGCTTTCTTT; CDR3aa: CAISDFGQGASEAFF
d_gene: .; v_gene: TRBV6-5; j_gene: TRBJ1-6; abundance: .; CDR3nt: TGTGCCAGCAGTTACTCGGGCAGGGCCTATAATTCACCCCTCCACTTT; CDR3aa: CASSYSGRAYNSPLHF
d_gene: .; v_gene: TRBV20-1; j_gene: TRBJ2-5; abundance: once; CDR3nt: TGCAGTGCTATGAGCGCAGAGACCCAGTACTTC; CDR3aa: CSAMSAETQYF
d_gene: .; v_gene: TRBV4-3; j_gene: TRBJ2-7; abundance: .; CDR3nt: TGCGCCAGCAGCCAAGCCCTTAGGAGCCCCTACGAGCAGTACTTC; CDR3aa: CASSQALRSPYEQYF
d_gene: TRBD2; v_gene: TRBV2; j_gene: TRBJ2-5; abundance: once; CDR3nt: TGTGCCAGCAGGACTAGCGGGGGTGGTGTGCAGTACTTC; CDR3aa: CASRTSGGGVQYF
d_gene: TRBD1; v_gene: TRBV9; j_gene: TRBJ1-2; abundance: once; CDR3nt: TGTGCCAGCAGCGGATTCCGCTCAGGGGGCGGCGACTATGGCTACACCTTC; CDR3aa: CASSGFRSGGGDYGYTF
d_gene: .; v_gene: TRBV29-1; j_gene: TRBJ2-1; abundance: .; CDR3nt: TGCAGCGTTGAAGGAGCCTACAATGAGCAGTTCTTC; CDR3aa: CSVEGAYNEQFF
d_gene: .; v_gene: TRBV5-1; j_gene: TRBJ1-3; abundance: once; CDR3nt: TGCGCCAGCAGCTCCGGGGGGCCCCTCTCTGGAAACACCATATATTTT; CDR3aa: CASSSGGPLSGNTIYF
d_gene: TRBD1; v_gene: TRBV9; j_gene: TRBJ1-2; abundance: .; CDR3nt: TGTGCCAGCAGCGGAGGGACAGGATCTACTAACTATGGCTACACCTTC; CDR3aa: CASSGGTGSTNYGYTF
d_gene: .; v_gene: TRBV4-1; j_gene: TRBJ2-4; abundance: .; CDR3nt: TGCGCCAGCAGCCACCCTGTCCGTTATGCCAAAAACATTCAGTACTTC; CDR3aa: CASSHPVRYAKNIQYF
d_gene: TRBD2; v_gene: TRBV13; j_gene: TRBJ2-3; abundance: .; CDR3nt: TGTGCCAGCTCGGGGGCGGGGGGGCCTTATACGCAGTATTTT; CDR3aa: CASSGAGGPYTQYF
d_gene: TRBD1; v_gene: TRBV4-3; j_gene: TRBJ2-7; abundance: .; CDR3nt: TGCGCCAGCAGCCAAGAGGGACAGGGTATTTACGAGCAGTACTTC; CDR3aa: CASSQEGQGIYEQYF
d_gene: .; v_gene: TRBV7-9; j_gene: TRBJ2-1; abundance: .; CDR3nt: TGTGCCAGCAGCGTGACAGGAGACAATGAGCAGTTCTTC; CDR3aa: CASSVTGDNEQFF
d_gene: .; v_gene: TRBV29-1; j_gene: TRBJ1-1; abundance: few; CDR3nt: TGCAGCGTTGATCTTAGGAACACTGAAGCTTTCTTT; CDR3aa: CSVDLRNTEAFF
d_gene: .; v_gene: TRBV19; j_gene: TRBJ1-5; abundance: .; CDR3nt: TGTGCCAGCAACGACAGGACCAAACAGCCCCAGCATTTT; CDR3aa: CASNDRTKQPQHF
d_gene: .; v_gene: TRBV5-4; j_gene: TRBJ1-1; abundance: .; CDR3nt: TGTGCCAGCAGCTTGGTGGAGGTGAACACTGAAGCTTTCTTT; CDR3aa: CASSLVEVNTEAFF
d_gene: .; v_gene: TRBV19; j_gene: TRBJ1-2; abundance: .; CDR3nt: TGTGCCAGTAGTGCCCCCGATAAGGGGAACTATGGCTACACCTTC; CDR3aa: CASSAPDKGNYGYTF
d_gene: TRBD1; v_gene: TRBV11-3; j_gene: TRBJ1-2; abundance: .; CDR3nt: TGTGCCAGCAGCTTAGACGGGACAGGACGCGGCTACACCTTC; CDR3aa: CASSLDGTGRGYTF
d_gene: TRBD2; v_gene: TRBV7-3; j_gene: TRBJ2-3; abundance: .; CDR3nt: TGTGCCAGCAGCGCTAGCGGGGGCCGCACAGATACGCAGTATTTT; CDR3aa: CASSASGGRTDTQYF
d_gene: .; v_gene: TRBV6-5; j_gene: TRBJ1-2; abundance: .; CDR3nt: TGTGCCAGCAGCCAGGACTTAGTTACCTATGGCTACACCTTC; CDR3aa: CASSQDLVTYGYTF
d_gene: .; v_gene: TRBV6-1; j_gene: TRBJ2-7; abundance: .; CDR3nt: TGTGCCAGCAGGCGCACAGGGTTTGGAGGCGAGCAGTACTTC; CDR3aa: CASRRTGFGGEQYF
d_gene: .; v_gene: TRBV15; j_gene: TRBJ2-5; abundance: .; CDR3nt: TGTGCCACCAGCAGGCTTGGGGGTGGGGGCCTAGAGACCCAGTACTTC; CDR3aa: CATSRLGGGGLETQYF
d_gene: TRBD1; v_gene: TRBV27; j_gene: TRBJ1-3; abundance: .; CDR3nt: TGTGCCAGCAGTCTCGGGACAGAAGGAAACACCATATATTTT; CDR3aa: CASSLGTEGNTIYF
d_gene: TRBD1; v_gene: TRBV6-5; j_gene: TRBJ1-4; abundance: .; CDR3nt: TGTGCCAGCAGTTTGGGACAGGGCAATGAAAAACTGTTTTTT; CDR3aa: CASSLGQGNEKLFF